The 4 T cell receptor beta chains reported below all come from one sample, sequenced in a study of control samples from healthy donors and cancer patients. Generated by immunoSEQ multiplex PCR, the TCRdb table keeps only in-frame clones and is missing some. This sample has about 160,000 clones; nearly 96% occur once, and the top ten carry just over 1%. The sample consisted of blood. Source of these receptors: a woman under 40 in good health.

This clone was detected once. The chain couples TRBV20-1 to TRBJ2-3; D perhaps matches TRBD2 (5 bases). The CDR3 extends over 14 amino acids. The V gene's germline CDR1 is DFQATT and CDR2 SNEGSKA (reference sequence). V shed 3 bases and J shed 0 bases, with 10 bases lying between them. The DNA for the CDR3 is TGCAGTGCTAGTTTCGGGATCAGCACAGATACGCAGTATTTT. Amino acid sequence: CSASFGISTDTQYF.

In this sample, this clone turned up once. The chain links TRBV4-1 to TRBJ2-7; possibly TRBD1 for D (6 bases). Deletions cut 1 base from V and 3 bases from J, with 7 bases between. The CDR3 has 13 residues. Germline V CDR1 and CDR2: MGHRA, YSYEKL. CDR3: CASSQGTDYEQYF. The DNA for the CDR3 is TGCGCCAGCAGCCAAGGGACAGACTACGAGCAGTACTTC.

This chain connects TRBV27 to TRBJ2-7, with 7 bases aligning to TRBD2. Germline V gives CDR1 MNHEY, CDR2 SMNVEV (reference sequence). The J segment lost 5 bases and the V segment lost 6 bases, leaving 10 bases of the junction unmatched. The CDR3 is 14 residues long. The CDR3 nucleotides read TGTGCCAGCAGATCTAGCGGACCTTCCCACGAGCAGTACTTC. Protein product: CASRSSGPSHEQYF.

V usage is TRBV28 and J usage is TRBJ1-4, with D hard to call. CDR1 is MDHEN and CDR2 is SYDVKM in the germline V gene. The length of the CDR3 is 18 residues. V lost 1 base and J lost 0, with 15 bases in between. The CDR3 reads CASSLFGSPGATNEKLFF. Here the CDR3 DNA reads TGTGCCAGCAGTTTATTCGGATCGCCCGGGGCAACTAATGAAAAACTGTTTTTT.